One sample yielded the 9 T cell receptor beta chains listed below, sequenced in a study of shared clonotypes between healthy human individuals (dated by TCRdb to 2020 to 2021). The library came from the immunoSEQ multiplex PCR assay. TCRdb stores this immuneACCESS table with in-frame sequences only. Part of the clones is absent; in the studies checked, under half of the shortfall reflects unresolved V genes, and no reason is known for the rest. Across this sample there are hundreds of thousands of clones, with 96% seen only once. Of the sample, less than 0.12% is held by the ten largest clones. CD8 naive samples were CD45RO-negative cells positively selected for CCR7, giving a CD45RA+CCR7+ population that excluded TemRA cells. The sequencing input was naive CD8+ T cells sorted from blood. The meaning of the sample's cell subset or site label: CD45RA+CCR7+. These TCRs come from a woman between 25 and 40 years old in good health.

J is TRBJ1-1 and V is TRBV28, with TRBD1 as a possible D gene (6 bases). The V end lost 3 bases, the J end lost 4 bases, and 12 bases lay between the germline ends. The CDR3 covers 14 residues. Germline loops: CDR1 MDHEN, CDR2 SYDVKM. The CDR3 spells CASSLGARVTEAFF. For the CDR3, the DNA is TGTGCCAGCAGTTTGGGGGCGAGGGTCACTGAAGCTTTCTTT.

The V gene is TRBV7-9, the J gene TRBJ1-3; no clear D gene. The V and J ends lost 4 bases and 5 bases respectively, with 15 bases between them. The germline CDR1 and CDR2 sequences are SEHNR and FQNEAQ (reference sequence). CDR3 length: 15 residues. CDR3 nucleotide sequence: TGTGCCAGCAGCTCCTTCGACCTCTCAAGAAACACCATATATTTT. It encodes CASSSFDLSRNTIYF. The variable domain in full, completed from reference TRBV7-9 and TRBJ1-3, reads DTGVSQNPRHKITKRGQNVTFRCDPISEHNRLYWYRQTLGQGPEFLTYFQNEAQLEKSRLLSDRFSAERPKGSFSTLEIQRTEQGDSAMYLCASSSFDLSRNTIYFGEGSWLTVV.

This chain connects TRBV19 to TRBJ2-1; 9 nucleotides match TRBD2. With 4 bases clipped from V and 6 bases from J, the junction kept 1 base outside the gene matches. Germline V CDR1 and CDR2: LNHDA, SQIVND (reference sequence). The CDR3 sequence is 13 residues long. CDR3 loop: CASSSSGSNEQFF. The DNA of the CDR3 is TGTGCCAGTAGTAGTAGCGGGAGCAATGAGCAGTTCTTC.

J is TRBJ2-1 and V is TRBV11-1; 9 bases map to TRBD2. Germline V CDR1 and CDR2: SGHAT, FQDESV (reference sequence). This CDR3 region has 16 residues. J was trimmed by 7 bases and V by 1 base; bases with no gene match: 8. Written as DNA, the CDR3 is TGTGCCAGCAGCTTAGGTCGAGCGGGAGGTTGGAATGAGCAGTTCTTC. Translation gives CASSLGRAGGWNEQFF.

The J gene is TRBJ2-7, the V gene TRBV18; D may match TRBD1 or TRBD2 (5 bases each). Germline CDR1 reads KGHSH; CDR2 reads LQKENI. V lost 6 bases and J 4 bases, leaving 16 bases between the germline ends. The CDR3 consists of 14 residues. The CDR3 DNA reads TGTGCCAGCTCTCTGGGACGGTATACTTACGAGCAGTACTTC. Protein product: CASSLGRYTYEQYF.

As DNA, the CDR3 is TGTGCCAGCAGCCCGGTAACGGGCGGCTTCACAGATACGCAGTATTTT. It yields the protein CASSPVTGGFTDTQYF. The chain carries TRBV7-9 and TRBJ2-3; D is undetermined. Trimming removed 5 bases at V and 2 bases at J, with 17 bases between. The CDR3 runs 16 residues. Germline V CDR1 and CDR2: SEHNR, FQNEAQ (reference sequence). Combining the CDR3 with reference TRBV7-9 and TRBJ2-3 gives the whole variable domain DTGVSQNPRHKITKRGQNVTFRCDPISEHNRLYWYRQTLGQGPEFLTYFQNEAQLEKSRLLSDRFSAERPKGSFSTLEIQRTEQGDSAMYLCASSPVTGGFTDTQYFGPGTRLTVL.

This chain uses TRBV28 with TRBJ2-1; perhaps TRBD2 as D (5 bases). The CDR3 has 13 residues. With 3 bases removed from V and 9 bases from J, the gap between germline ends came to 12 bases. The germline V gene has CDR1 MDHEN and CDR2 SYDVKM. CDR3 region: CASSLSLASEQFF. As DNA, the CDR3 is TGTGCCAGCAGTTTGTCGCTAGCTAGTGAGCAGTTCTTC.

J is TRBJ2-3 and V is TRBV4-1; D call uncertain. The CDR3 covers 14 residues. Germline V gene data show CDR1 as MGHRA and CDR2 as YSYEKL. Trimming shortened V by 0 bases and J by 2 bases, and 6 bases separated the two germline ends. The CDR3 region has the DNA TGCGCCAGCAGCCAAGACTCTCCCACAGATACGCAGTATTTT. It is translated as CASSQDSPTDTQYF.

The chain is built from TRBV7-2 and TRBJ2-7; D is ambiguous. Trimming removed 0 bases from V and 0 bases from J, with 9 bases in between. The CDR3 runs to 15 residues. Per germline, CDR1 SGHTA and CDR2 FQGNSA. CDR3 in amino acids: CASSLAGGASYEQYF. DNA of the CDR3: TGTGCCAGCAGCTTAGCGGGCGGAGCCTCCTACGAGCAGTACTTC. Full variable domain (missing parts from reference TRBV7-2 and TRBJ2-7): GAGVSQSPSNKVTEKGKDVELRCDPISGHTALYWYRQSLGQGLEFLIYFQGNSAPDKSGLPSDRFSAERTGGSVSTLTIQRTQQEDSAVYLCASSLAGGASYEQYFGPGTRLTVT.